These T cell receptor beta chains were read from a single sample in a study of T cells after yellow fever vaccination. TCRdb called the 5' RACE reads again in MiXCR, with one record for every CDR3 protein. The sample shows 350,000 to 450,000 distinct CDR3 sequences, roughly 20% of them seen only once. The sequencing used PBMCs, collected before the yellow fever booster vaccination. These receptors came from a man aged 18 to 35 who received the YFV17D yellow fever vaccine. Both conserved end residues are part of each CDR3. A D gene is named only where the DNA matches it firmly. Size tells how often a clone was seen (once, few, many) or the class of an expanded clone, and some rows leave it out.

CDR3 DNA: TGTGCCAGCAGCTCCTTTGGGGGGTTGGGCTATGGCTACACCTTC
CDR3 protein: CASSSFGGLGYGYTF
V gene: TRBV7-2
D gene: -
clone size: few
J gene: TRBJ1-2

CDR3 DNA: TGTGCCAGCAGTTACACCAGAGGGGGCTACGAGCAGTACTTC
CDR3 protein: CASSYTRGGYEQYF
V gene: TRBV6-5
D gene: -
clone size: -
J gene: TRBJ2-7

CDR3 DNA: TGTGCCAGCAGCCAGAAGGGCCGTACCCCCGGGGAGCTGTTTTTT
CDR3 protein: CASSQKGRTPGELFF
V gene: TRBV14
D gene: -
clone size: -
J gene: TRBJ2-2

CDR3 DNA: TGCAGCGCCGGAGAGTCTGGGGCCAACGTCCTGACTTTC
CDR3 protein: CSAGESGANVLTF
V gene: TRBV29-1
D gene: -
clone size: -
J gene: TRBJ2-6

CDR3 DNA: TGTGCCAGCAGCTCCAGGGGGTCCGGGGAGCTGTTTTTT
CDR3 protein: CASSSRGSGELFF
V gene: TRBV7-3
D gene: TRBD1
clone size: -
J gene: TRBJ2-2

CDR3 DNA: TGCGCCAGCAGCCTCAGAAGGGGATCCCATCTCTCTAGCACAGATACGCAGTATTTT
CDR3 protein: CASSLRRGSHLSSTDTQYF
V gene: TRBV4-1
D gene: -
clone size: few
J gene: TRBJ2-3

CDR3 DNA: TGTGCCAGCAGGCAGACAGGGGACTACAATGAGCAGTTCTTC
CDR3 protein: CASRQTGDYNEQFF
V gene: TRBV6-2/TRBV6-3
D gene: TRBD1
clone size: -
J gene: TRBJ2-1

CDR3 DNA: TGTGCCAGCAGACCCGCCCACGGAGCGGGGGGCCCGGAGACCCAGTACTTC
CDR3 protein: CASRPAHGAGGPETQYF
V gene: TRBV6-2/TRBV6-3
D gene: TRBD2
clone size: few
J gene: TRBJ2-5

CDR3 DNA: TGTGCCAGCAGATATGACAGGGCCCCGGGGCAGCCCCAGCATTTT
CDR3 protein: CASRYDRAPGQPQHF
V gene: TRBV2
D gene: TRBD1
clone size: -
J gene: TRBJ1-5

CDR3 DNA: TGCGCCAGCAGCCAAGTTTCCCCGGAGGGGGCACCCCTCCACTTT
CDR3 protein: CASSQVSPEGAPLHF
V gene: TRBV4-1
D gene: -
clone size: -
J gene: TRBJ1-6

CDR3 DNA: TGCAGTGCTAGAAATCTGGTCGGGGGGGTTACGCAGTATTTT
CDR3 protein: CSARNLVGGVTQYF
V gene: TRBV20-1
D gene: TRBD2
clone size: -
J gene: TRBJ2-3

CDR3 DNA: TGCAGTGCGATTCCCGCGGGAAAACTTTCCGGGGAGCTGTTTTTT
CDR3 protein: CSAIPAGKLSGELFF
V gene: TRBV20-1
D gene: -
clone size: few
J gene: TRBJ2-2

CDR3 DNA: TGTGCCAGCAGTTACTCGGACCGGGGATCAAGGGGCACAGATACGCAGTATTTT
CDR3 protein: CASSYSDRGSRGTDTQYF
V gene: TRBV6-2/TRBV6-3
D gene: -
clone size: once
J gene: TRBJ2-3

CDR3 DNA: TGCGCCAGCAGCCAAGATCGAGTGACAGGCCCCTACGAGCAGTACTTC
CDR3 protein: CASSQDRVTGPYEQYF
V gene: TRBV4-1
D gene: -
clone size: -
J gene: TRBJ2-7

CDR3 DNA: TGTGCCAGCAGTGGCTGGGGGGCTTATGAGCAGTTCTTC
CDR3 protein: CASSGWGAYEQFF
V gene: TRBV12-3/TRBV12-4
D gene: -
clone size: few
J gene: TRBJ2-1

CDR3 DNA: TGTGCCAGCAGTTACTCCGGTGGCGCTAGGAATTCACCCCTCCACTTT
CDR3 protein: CASSYSGGARNSPLHF
V gene: TRBV6-6
D gene: -
clone size: -
J gene: TRBJ1-6

CDR3 DNA: TGTGCCAGCAGCCGAGGGGCGGATACTCTCACAGATACGCAGTATTTT
CDR3 protein: CASSRGADTLTDTQYF
V gene: TRBV11-2
D gene: -
clone size: -
J gene: TRBJ2-3

CDR3 DNA: TGTGCCAGCTCAGCACAGGGAGATGATCAGCCCCAGCATTTT
CDR3 protein: CASSAQGDDQPQHF
V gene: TRBV18
D gene: -
clone size: -
J gene: TRBJ1-5

CDR3 DNA: TGCGCCAGCAGTTTACTATTGGGAAAAGAGACTGAAGCTTTCTTT
CDR3 protein: CASSLLLGKETEAFF
V gene: TRBV5-1
D gene: -
clone size: many
J gene: TRBJ1-1

CDR3 DNA: TGCGCCAGCAGCCAGAGACAATCGAGCTCCTACAATGAGCAGTTCTTC
CDR3 protein: CASSQRQSSSYNEQFF
V gene: TRBV4-1
D gene: -
clone size: few
J gene: TRBJ2-1

CDR3 DNA: TGCGCCAGCAGTGAGTCCGCGTCGTACCAAGAGACCCAGTACTTC
CDR3 protein: CASSESASYQETQYF
V gene: TRBV10-2
D gene: -
clone size: -
J gene: TRBJ2-5

CDR3 DNA: TGCGCCAGCAGCCCTGGTGGACAGGGGGTTACTATTAGCTACGAGCAGTACTTC
CDR3 protein: CASSPGGQGVTISYEQYF
V gene: TRBV4-1
D gene: TRBD1
clone size: -
J gene: TRBJ2-7

CDR3 DNA: TGTGCCAGCAGCGGCCCTAGCGGCAGCACAGATACGCAGTATTTT
CDR3 protein: CASSGPSGSTDTQYF
V gene: TRBV9
D gene: TRBD2
clone size: few
J gene: TRBJ2-3

CDR3 DNA: TGTGCCAGCAGCGGCGGACAGTACGGGTTTCAGCCCCAGCATTTT
CDR3 protein: CASSGGQYGFQPQHF
V gene: TRBV7-2
D gene: -
clone size: once
J gene: TRBJ1-5

CDR3 DNA: TGCAGTGCTAGAGGCCCGAGGGCAGGGATGAATGAAAAACTGTTTTTT
CDR3 protein: CSARGPRAGMNEKLFF
V gene: TRBV20-1
D gene: -
clone size: -
J gene: TRBJ1-4

CDR3 DNA: TGTGCCAGCAGCTTAGACGGGACAGATGAAAAACTGTTTTTT
CDR3 protein: CASSLDGTDEKLFF
V gene: TRBV7-2
D gene: TRBD1
clone size: many
J gene: TRBJ1-4

CDR3 DNA: TGTGCCAGCAGTCCCCGGGAGGGGGCCTACAATGAGCAGTTCTTC
CDR3 protein: CASSPREGAYNEQFF
V gene: TRBV6-5
D gene: TRBD2
clone size: few
J gene: TRBJ2-1

CDR3 DNA: TGTGCCAGCAGTTTAGAGGGTAGCACGGAGACCCAGTACTTC
CDR3 protein: CASSLEGSTETQYF
V gene: TRBV12-3/TRBV12-4
D gene: -
clone size: few
J gene: TRBJ2-5

CDR3 DNA: TGTGCCAGCAGCTGGCCTATGAACACTGAAGCTTTCTTT
CDR3 protein: CASSWPMNTEAFF
V gene: TRBV14
D gene: -
clone size: -
J gene: TRBJ1-1

CDR3 DNA: TGCGCCAGCAGCCAAACCCCCAGCGGGGGGGCCGCCGAGACCCAGTACTTC
CDR3 protein: CASSQTPSGGAAETQYF
V gene: TRBV4-3
D gene: TRBD2
clone size: few
J gene: TRBJ2-5

CDR3 DNA: TGCAGTGCTAGAGACCACTGGGCCAACGTCCTGACTTTC
CDR3 protein: CSARDHWANVLTF
V gene: TRBV20-1
D gene: -
clone size: many
J gene: TRBJ2-6

CDR3 DNA: TGTGCCAGCAGTCTCTCATGGGGGACTGAAGCTTTCTTT
CDR3 protein: CASSLSWGTEAFF
V gene: TRBV27
D gene: -
clone size: few
J gene: TRBJ1-1

CDR3 DNA: TGTGCCAGCAGCCAAGATGACGGGGGGCCGGGTGAGACCCAGTACTTC
CDR3 protein: CASSQDDGGPGETQYF
V gene: TRBV4-2
D gene: -
clone size: -
J gene: TRBJ2-5

CDR3 DNA: TGCAGTGCTAGAGATGCGCAGCCGCCTGAGACCCAGTACTTC
CDR3 protein: CSARDAQPPETQYF
V gene: TRBV20-1
D gene: -
clone size: few
J gene: TRBJ2-5

CDR3 DNA: TGCGCCAGCCCACGCTTTAAACCGGGACAGGGAGTAGTCAGCACAGATACGCAGTATTTT
CDR3 protein: CASPRFKPGQGVVSTDTQYF
V gene: TRBV10-2
D gene: TRBD1
clone size: medium-sized
J gene: TRBJ2-3

CDR3 DNA: TGTGCCAGCAGTCTCGGGACACTTGCACAGTACTTC
CDR3 protein: CASSLGTLAQYF
V gene: TRBV12-3/TRBV12-4
D gene: -
clone size: -
J gene: TRBJ2-7

CDR3 DNA: TGCGCCAGCAGCAGGACAGATATCGGGGAGCTGTTTTTT
CDR3 protein: CASSRTDIGELFF
V gene: TRBV5-1
D gene: -
clone size: -
J gene: TRBJ2-2

CDR3 DNA: TGCGCCAGCAGCCTCCGCAGGGATAGTAGTTACGAGCAGTACTTC
CDR3 protein: CASSLRRDSSYEQYF
V gene: TRBV4-1
D gene: -
clone size: -
J gene: TRBJ2-7

CDR3 DNA: TGTGCCAGTAGTCTAACTAGCGGGGTACCCTACGAGCAGTACTTC
CDR3 protein: CASSLTSGVPYEQYF
V gene: TRBV19
D gene: TRBD2
clone size: -
J gene: TRBJ2-7

CDR3 DNA: TGTGCCAGCAGGGGGTTACTCAGTACTGGAGGCTACACCTTC
CDR3 protein: CASRGLLSTGGYTF
V gene: TRBV12-3/TRBV12-4
D gene: -
clone size: -
J gene: TRBJ1-2

CDR3 DNA: TGCGCCAGCAGCTTGGCCACAGGGATTACTGAAGCTTTCTTT
CDR3 protein: CASSLATGITEAFF
V gene: TRBV5-1
D gene: -
clone size: few
J gene: TRBJ1-1

CDR3 DNA: TGTGCCAGCACATTGGGGGCAGGGTACTACAATGAGCAGTTCTTC
CDR3 protein: CASTLGAGYYNEQFF
V gene: TRBV11-2
D gene: -
clone size: few
J gene: TRBJ2-1

CDR3 DNA: TGTGCCAGCACCCCCCGGGCAGGGGGCTATGGCTACACCTTC
CDR3 protein: CASTPRAGGYGYTF
V gene: TRBV12-3/TRBV12-4
D gene: TRBD1
clone size: -
J gene: TRBJ1-2